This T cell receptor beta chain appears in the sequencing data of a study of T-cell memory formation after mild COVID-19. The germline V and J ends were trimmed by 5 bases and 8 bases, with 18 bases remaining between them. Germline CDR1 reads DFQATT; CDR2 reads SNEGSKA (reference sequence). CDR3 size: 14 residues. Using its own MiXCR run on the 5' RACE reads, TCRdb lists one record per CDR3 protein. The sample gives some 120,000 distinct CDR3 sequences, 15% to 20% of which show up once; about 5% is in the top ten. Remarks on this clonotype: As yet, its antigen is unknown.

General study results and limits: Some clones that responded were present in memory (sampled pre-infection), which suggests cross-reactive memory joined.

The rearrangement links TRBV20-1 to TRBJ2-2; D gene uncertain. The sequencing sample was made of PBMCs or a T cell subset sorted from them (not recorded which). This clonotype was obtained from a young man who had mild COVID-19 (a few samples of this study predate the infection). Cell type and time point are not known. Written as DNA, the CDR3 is TGCAGTGCTTTTAGGAGCACCCTGGGGGGGGAGCTGTTTTTT. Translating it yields CSAFRSTLGGELFF.